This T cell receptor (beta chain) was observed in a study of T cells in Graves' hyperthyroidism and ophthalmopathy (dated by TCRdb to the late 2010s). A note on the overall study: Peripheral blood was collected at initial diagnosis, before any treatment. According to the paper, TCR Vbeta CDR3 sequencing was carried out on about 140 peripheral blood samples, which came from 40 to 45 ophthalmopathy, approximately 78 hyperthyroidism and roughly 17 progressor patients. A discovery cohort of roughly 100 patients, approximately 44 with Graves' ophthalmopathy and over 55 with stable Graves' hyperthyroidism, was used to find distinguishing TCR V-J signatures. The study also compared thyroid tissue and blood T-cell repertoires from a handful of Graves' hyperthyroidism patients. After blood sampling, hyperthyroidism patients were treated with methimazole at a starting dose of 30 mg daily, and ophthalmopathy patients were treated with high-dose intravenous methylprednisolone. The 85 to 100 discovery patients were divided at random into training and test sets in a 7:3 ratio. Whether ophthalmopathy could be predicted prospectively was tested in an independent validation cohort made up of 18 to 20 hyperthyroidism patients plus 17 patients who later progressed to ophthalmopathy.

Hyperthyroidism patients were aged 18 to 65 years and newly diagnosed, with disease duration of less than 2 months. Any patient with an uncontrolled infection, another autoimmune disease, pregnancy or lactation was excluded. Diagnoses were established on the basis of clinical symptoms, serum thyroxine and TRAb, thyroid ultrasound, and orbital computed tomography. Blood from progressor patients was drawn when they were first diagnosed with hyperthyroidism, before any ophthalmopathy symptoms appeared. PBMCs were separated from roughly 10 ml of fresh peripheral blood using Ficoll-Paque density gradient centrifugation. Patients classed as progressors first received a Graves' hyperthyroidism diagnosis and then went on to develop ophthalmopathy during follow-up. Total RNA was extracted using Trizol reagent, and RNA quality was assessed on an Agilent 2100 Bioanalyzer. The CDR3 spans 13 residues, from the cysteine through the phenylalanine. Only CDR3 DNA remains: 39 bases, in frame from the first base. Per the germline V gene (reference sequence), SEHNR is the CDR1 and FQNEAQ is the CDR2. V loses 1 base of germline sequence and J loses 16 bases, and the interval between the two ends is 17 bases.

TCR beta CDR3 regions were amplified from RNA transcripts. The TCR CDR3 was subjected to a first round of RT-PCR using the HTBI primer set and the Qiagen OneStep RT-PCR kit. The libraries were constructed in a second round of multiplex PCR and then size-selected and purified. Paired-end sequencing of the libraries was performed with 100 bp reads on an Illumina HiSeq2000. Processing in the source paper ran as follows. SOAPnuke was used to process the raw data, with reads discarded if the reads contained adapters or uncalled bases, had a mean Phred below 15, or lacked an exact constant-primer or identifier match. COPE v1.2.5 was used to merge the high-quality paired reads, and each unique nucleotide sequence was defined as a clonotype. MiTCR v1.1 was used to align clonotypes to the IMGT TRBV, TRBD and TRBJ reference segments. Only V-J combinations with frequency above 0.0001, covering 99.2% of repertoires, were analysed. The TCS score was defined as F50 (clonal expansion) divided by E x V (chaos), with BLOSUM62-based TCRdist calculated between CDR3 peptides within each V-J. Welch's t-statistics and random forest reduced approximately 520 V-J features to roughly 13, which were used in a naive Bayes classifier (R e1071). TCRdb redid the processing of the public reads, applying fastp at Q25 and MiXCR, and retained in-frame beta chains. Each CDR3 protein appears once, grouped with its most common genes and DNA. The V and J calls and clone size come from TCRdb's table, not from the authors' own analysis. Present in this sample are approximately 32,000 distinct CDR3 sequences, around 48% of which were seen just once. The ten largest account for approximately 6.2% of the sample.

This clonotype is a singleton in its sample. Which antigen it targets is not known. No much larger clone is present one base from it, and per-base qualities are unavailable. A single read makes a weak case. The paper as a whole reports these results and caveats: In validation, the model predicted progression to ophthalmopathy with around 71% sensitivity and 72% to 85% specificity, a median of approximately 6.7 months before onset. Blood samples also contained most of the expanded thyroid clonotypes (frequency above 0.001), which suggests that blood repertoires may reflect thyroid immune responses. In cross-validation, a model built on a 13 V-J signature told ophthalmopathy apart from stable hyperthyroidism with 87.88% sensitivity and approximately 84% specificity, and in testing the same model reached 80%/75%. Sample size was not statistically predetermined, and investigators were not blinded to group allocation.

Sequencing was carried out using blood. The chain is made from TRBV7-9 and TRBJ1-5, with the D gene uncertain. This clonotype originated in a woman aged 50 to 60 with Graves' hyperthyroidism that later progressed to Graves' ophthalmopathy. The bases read TGTGCCAGCAGCTTAGAATGGAATCAGCCCCTACATTTT. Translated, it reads CASSLEWNQPLHF.